This TCR beta chain was profiled in a study of T cells in Graves' hyperthyroidism and ophthalmopathy. For this clonotype: The target antigen is unknown.

Clinical symptoms, serum thyroxine and TRAb, thyroid ultrasound and orbital computed tomography were used for the diagnoses. Amplification yielded TCR beta CDR3 regions, with RNA transcripts as the source. Using the HTBI primer set, a first-round RT-PCR was run on the TCR CDR3. TCRdb reprocessed the multiplex PCR reads via MiXCR and lists one record per CDR3 protein. The repertoire consists of under 800,000 distinct CDR3 sequences, with 14% occurring once and the leading ten covering approximately 10%. The CDR3 runs to 17 residues. Germline lookup yields CDR1 MNHNS and CDR2 SASEGT. Trimming took 6 bases from V and 0 from J, leaving 15 bases between them. Study-level results: Blood also held most thyroid clonotypes expanded beyond 0.001. Ophthalmopathy cases were set apart from stable hyperthyroidism by a 13 V-J model.

The clonotype comes from a woman under 30 with Graves' hyperthyroidism. The chain uses TRBV6-1 and TRBJ1-6; the D is unclear. Sequencing input: blood. The CDR3 region is CASSPLEGSSYNSPLHF. The CDR3 DNA reads TGTGCCAGCAGCCCCTTGGAGGGTAGCTCCTATAATTCACCCCTCCACTTT.